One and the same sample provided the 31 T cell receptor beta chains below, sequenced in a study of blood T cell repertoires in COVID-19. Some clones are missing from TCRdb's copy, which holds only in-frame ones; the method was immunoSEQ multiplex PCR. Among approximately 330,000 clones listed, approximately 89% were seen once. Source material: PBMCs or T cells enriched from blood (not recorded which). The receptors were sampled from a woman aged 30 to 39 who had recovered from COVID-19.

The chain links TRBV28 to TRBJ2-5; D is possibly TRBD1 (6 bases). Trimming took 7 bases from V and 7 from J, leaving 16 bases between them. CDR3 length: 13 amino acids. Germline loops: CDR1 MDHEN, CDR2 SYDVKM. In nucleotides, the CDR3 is TGTGCCAGCAATCTCCCACAGGGCGGGACCCAGTACTTC. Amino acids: CASNLPQGGTQYF.

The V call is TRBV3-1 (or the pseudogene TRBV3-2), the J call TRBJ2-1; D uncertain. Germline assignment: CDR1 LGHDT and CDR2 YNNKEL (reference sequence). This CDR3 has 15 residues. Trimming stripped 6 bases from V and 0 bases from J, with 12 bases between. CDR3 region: CASRARFFSYNEQFF. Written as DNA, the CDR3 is TGTGCCAGCAGAGCTAGGTTTTTCTCCTACAATGAGCAGTTCTTC.

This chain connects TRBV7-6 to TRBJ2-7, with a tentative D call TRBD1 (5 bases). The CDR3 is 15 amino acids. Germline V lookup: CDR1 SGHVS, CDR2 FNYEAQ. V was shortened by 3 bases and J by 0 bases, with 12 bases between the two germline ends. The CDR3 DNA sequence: TGTGCCAGCAGCTTCGGACACCCGACCTCCTACGAGCAGTACTTC. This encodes CASSFGHPTSYEQYF.

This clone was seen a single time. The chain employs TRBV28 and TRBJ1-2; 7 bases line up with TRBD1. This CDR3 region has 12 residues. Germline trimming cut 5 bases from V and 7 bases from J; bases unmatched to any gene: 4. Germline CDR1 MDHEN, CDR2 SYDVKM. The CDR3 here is CASSTGQPGYTF. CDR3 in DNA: TGTGCCAGCAGTACGGGACAGCCTGGCTACACCTTC.

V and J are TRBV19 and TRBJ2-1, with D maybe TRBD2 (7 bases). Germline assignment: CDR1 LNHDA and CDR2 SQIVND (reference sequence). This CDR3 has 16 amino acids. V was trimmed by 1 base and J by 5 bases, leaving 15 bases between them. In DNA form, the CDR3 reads TGTGCCAGTAGTATAGTGCGGGGGCTTTTCGACAATGAGCAGTTCTTC. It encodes CASSIVRGLFDNEQFF.

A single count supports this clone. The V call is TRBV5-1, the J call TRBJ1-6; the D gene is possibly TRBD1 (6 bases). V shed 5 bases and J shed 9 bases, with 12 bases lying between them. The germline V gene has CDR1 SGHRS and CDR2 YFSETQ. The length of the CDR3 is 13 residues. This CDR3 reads CASRPEGGSPLHF. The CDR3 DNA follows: TGCGCCAGCAGACCTGAAGGGGGTTCACCCCTCCACTTT.

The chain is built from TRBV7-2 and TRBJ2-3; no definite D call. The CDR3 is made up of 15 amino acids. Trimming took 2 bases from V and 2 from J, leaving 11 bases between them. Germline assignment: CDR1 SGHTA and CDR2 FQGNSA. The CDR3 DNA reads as TGTGCCAGCAGCTTATTAGGAGAGATCACAGATACGCAGTATTTT. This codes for CASSLLGEITDTQYF. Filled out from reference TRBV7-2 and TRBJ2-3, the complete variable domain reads GAGVSQSPSNKVTEKGKDVELRCDPISGHTALYWYRQSLGQGLEFLIYFQGNSAPDKSGLPSDRFSAERTGGSVSTLTIQRTQQEDSAVYLCASSLLGEITDTQYFGPGTRLTVL.

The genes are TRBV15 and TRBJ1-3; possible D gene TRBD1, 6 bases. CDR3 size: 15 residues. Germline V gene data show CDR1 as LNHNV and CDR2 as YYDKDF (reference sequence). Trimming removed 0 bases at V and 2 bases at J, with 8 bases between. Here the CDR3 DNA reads TGTGCCACCAGCAGAGACAGGGGCGCTGGAAACACCATATATTTT. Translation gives CATSRDRGAGNTIYF.

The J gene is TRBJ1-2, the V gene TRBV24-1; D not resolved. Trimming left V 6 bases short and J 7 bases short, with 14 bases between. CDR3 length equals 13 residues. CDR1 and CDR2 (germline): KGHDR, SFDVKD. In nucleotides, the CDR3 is TGTGCCACCAGTCCGGGGTCTTTGGGTGGCTACACCTTC. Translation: CATSPGSLGGYTF.

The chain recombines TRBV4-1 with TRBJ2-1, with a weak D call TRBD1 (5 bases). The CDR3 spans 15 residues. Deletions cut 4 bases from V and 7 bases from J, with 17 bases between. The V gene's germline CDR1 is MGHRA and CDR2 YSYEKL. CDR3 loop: CASSPPHLDSNEQFF. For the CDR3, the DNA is TGCGCCAGCAGCCCACCCCACCTAGACAGTAATGAGCAGTTCTTC.

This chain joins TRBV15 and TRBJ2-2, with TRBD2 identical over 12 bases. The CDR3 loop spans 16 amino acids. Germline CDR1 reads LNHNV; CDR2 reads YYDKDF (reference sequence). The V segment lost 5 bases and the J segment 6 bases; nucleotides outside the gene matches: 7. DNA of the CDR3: TGTGCCACCAGCTCCCGACTAGCGGGAGTATCCGGGGAGCTGTTTTTT. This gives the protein CATSSRLAGVSGELFF.

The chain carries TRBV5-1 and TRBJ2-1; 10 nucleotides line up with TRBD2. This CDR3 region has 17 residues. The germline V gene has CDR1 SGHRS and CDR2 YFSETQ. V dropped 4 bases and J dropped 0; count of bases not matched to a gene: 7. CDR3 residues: CASSLRTSGFSYNEQFF. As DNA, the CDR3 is TGCGCCAGCAGCCTCCGGACTAGCGGTTTCTCCTACAATGAGCAGTTCTTC. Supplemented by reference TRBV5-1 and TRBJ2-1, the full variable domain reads KAGVTQTPRYLIKTRGQQVTLSCSPISGHRSVSWYQQTPGQGLQFLFEYFSETQRNKGNFPGRFSGRQFSNSRSEMNVSTLELGDSALYLCASSLRTSGFSYNEQFFGPGTRLTVL.

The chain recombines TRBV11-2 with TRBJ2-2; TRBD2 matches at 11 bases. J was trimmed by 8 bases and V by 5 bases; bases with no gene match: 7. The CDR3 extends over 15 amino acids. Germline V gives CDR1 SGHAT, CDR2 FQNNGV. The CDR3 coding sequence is TGTGCCAGCAGCGTAGGTCTAGCGGGAGGAGGGGAGCTGTTTTTT. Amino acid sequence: CASSVGLAGGGELFF.

CDR3 amino acids: CASSLKTGAAGNTIYF. In nucleotides, the CDR3 is TGTGCCAGCAGCCTTAAAACAGGAGCAGCTGGAAACACCATATATTTT. The V call is TRBV13, the J call TRBJ1-3; D possibly corresponds to TRBD1 (5 bases). This CDR3 has 16 residues. Germline CDR1 and CDR2: PRHDT and FYEKMQ (reference sequence). V was trimmed by 5 bases and J by 2 bases, leaving 16 bases between them.

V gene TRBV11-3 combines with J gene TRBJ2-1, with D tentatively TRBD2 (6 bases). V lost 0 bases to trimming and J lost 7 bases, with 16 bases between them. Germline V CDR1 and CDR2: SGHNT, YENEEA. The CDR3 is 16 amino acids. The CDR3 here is CASSLELAGSRNEQFF. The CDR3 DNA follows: TGTGCCAGCAGCTTAGAATTGGCGGGGTCTCGAAATGAGCAGTTCTTC.

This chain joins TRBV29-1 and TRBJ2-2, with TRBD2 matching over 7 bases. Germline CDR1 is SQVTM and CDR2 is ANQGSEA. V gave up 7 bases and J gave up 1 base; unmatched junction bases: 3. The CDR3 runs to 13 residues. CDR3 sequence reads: CSGKRENTGELFF. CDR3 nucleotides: TGCAGCGGAAAGCGGGAGAACACCGGGGAGCTGTTTTTT.

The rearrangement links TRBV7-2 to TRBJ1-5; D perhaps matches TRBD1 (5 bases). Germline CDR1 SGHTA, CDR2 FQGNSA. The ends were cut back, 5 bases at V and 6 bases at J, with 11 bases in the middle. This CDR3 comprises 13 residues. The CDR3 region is CASSKGEGQPQHF. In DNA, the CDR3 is TGTGCCAGCAGCAAAGGGGAGGGTCAGCCCCAGCATTTT.

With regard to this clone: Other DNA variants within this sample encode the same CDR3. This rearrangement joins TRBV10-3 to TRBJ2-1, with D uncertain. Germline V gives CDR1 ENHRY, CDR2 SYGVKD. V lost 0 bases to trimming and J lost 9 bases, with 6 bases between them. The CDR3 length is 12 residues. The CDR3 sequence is CAISESRVEQFF. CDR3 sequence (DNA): TGTGCCATCAGTGAGTCACGAGTTGAGCAGTTCTTC.

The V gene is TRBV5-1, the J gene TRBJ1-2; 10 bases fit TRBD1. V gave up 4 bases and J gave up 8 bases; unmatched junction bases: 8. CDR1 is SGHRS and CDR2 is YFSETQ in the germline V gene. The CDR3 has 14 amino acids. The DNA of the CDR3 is TGCGCCAGCAGCCAGAGACAGGGGGCAGACGGCTACACCTTC. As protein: CASSQRQGADGYTF.

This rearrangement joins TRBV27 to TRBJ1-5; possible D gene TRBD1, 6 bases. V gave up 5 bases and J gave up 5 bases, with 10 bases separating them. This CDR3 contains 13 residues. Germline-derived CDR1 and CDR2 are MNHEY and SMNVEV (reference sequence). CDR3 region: CASSLDRDQPQHF. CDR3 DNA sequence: TGTGCCAGCAGTCTGGACAGAGATCAGCCCCAGCATTTT.

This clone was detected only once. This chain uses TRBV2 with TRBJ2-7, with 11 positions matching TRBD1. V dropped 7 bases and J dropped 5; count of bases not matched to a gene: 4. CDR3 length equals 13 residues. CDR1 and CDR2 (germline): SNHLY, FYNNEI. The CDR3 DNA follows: TGTGCCAGCATGCTGGACAGGGGGCACGAGCAGTACTTC. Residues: CASMLDRGHEQYF. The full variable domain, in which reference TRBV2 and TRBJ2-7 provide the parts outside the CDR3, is EPEVTQTPSHQVTQMGQEVILRCVPISNHLYFYWYRQILGQKVEFLVSFYNNEISEKSEIFDDQFSVERPDGSNFTLKIRSTKLEDSAMYFCASMLDRGHEQYFGPGTRLTVT.

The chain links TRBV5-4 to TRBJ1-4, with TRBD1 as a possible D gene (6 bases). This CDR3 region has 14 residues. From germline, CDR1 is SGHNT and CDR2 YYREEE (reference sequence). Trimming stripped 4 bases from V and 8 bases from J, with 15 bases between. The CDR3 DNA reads TGTGCCAGCAGCCTGGCGGGGGGCGAGGAAAAACTGTTTTTT. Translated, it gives CASSLAGGEEKLFF.

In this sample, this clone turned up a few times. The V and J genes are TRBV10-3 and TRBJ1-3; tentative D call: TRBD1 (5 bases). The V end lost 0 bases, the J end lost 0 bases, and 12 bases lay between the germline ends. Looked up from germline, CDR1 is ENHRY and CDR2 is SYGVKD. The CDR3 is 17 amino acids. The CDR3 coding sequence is TGTGCCATCAGTGAGTCTAACAGGCGAGACTCTGGAAACACCATATATTTT. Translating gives CAISESNRRDSGNTIYF.

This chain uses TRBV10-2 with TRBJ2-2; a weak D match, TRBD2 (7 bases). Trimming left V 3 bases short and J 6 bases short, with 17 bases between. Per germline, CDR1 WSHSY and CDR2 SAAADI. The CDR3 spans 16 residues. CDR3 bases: TGCGCCAGCAGTGACATAGGGGGGGTTAAGGCCGGGGAGCTGTTTTTT. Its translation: CASSDIGGVKAGELFF.

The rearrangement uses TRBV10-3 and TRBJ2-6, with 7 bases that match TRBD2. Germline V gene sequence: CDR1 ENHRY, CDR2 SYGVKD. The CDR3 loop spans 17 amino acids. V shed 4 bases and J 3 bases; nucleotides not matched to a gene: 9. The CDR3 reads CAISGGEGSNGANVLTF. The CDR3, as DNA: TGTGCCATCAGTGGGGGGGAGGGATCGAATGGGGCCAACGTCCTGACTTTC.

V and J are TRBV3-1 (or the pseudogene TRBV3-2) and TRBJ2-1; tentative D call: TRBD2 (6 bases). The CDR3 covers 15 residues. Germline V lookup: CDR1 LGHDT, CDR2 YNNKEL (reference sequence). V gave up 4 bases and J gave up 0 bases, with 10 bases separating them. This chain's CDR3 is CASSRSGNSYNEQFF. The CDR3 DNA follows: TGTGCCAGCAGCCGTAGCGGAAACTCCTACAATGAGCAGTTCTTC.

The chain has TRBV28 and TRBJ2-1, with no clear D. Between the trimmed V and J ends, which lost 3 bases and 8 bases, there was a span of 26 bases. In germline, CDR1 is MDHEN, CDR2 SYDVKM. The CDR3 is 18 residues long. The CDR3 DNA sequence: TGTGCCAGCAGTTTGCTCGCCCTCTCGAGGCGGATTGGCGATGAGCAGTTCTTC. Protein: CASSLLALSRRIGDEQFF.

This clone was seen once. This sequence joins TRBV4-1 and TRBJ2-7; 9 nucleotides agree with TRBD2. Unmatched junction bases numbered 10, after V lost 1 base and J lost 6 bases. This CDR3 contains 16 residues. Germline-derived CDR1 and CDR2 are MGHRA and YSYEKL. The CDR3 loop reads CASSQVAGDIPREQYF. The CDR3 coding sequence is TGCGCCAGCAGCCAAGTAGCGGGAGACATCCCCCGCGAGCAGTACTTC.

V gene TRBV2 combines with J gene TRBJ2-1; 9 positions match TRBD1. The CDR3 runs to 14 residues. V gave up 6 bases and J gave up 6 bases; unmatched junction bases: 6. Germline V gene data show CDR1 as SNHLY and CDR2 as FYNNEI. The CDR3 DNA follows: TGTGCCAGCAGGACCGGGACAGGGAGCAATGAGCAGTTCTTC. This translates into CASRTGTGSNEQFF.

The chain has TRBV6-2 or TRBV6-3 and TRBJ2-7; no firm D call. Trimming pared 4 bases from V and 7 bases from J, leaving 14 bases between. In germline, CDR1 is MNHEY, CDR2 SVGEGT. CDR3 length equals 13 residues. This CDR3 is CASSSRQGHEQYF. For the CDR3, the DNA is TGTGCCAGCAGTTCCAGACAAGGTCATGAGCAGTACTTC.

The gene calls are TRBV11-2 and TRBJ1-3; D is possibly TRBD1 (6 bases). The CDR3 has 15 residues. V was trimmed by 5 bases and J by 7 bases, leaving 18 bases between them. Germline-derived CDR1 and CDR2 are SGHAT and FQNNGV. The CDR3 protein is CASSHLRGARNTIYF. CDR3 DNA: TGTGCCAGCAGCCACCTCAGGGGCGCCCGTAACACCATATATTTT. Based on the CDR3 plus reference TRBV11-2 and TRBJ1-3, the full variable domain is EAGVAQSPRYKIIEKRQSVAFWCNPISGHATLYWYQQILGQGPKLLIQFQNNGVVDDSQLPKDRFSAERLKGVDSTLKIQPAKLEDSAVYLCASSHLRGARNTIYFGEGSWLTVV.